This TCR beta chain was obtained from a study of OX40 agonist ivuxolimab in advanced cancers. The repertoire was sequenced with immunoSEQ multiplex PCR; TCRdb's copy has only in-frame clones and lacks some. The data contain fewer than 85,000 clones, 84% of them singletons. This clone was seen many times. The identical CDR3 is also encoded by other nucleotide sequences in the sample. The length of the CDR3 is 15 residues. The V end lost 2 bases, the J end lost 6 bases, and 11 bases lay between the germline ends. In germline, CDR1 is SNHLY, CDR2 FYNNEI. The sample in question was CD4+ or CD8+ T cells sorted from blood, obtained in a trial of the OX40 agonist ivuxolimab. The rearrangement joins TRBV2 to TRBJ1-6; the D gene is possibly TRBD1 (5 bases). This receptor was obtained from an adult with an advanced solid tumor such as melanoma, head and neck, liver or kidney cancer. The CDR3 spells CASSEPPGTNSPLHF. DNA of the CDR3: TGTGCCAGCAGTGAACCCCCAGGGACTAATTCACCCCTCCACTTT.